These 25 T cell receptor beta chains were all obtained from the same sample, sequenced in a study of T-cell reconstitution after alpha-beta-depleted transplantation in children. Unique molecular identifiers were used in preparing the TCRbeta library. Each CDR3 protein is one row after TCRdb ran MiXCR on the PCR reads. Of fewer than 550,000 distinct CDR3 sequences listed, more than 9% are singletons. The material was PBMCs, obtained before TCRalphabeta/CD19-depleted stem cell transplant. Source of these receptors: a child aged 2 to 10 with inherited bone marrow failure, due to receive a stem cell transplant.

This clonotype has ten or more counts. The V gene is TRBV15, the J gene TRBJ2-5; 11 nucleotides align to TRBD2. CDR3 size: 16 residues. Per germline, CDR1 LNHNV and CDR2 YYDKDF (reference sequence). The junction had 9 bases not matched to a gene; V was cut back by 3 bases and J by 6 bases. The CDR3 region is CATSSSPLAGGQTQYF. The DNA for the CDR3 is TGTGCCACCAGCAGTTCCCCTCTAGCGGGAGGTCAGACCCAGTACTTC. Full variable domain (missing parts from reference TRBV15 and TRBJ2-5): DAMVIQNPRYQVTQFGKPVTLSCSQTLNHNVMYWYQQKSSQAPKLLFHYYDKDFNNEADTPDNFQSRRPNTSFCFLDIRSPGLGDTAMYLCATSSSPLAGGQTQYFGPGTRLLVL.

This clonotype was counted many times. The rearrangement links TRBV4-3 to TRBJ2-2; no clear D. V shed 4 bases and J shed 7 bases, with 10 bases lying between them. The CDR3 is made up of 13 amino acids. Germline CDR1 LGHNA, CDR2 YSLEER. Here the CDR3 reads CASSPGTIGELFF. CDR3 DNA sequence: TGCGCCAGCAGCCCTGGTACCATCGGGGAGCTGTTTTTT.

There are many counts of this clonotype. The rearrangement links TRBV25-1 to TRBJ2-1, with 12 bases lining up with TRBD2. The germline V gene has CDR1 MGHDK and CDR2 SYGVNS. V was clipped by 2 bases and J by 5 bases; unmatched bases: 7. The CDR3 covers 17 residues. This CDR3 reads CASSEPRTSGTDNEQFF. Here the CDR3 DNA reads TGTGCCAGCAGTGAACCGCGGACTAGCGGGACTGACAATGAGCAGTTCTTC. The entire variable domain, with the rest obtained from reference TRBV25-1 and TRBJ2-1, is as follows: EADIYQTPRYLVIGTGKKITLECSQTMGHDKMYWYQQDPGMELHLIHYSYGVNSTEKGDLSSESTVSRIRTEHFPLTLESARPSHTSQYLCASSEPRTSGTDNEQFFGPGTRLTVL.

This clonotype was seen a few times. The chain links TRBV7-9 to TRBJ2-1; 7 bases agree with TRBD2. Germline V gives CDR1 SEHNR, CDR2 FQNEAQ (reference sequence). Germline trimming cut 1 base from V and 8 bases from J; bases unmatched to any gene: 8. The CDR3 has 15 residues. In DNA, the CDR3 is TGTGCCAGCAGCTTAGTGGGAGGGCCGTTTTATGAGCAGTTCTTC. Translation: CASSLVGGPFYEQFF.

This clonotype was picked up a small number of times. The chain carries TRBV18 and TRBJ1-1; D remains ambiguous. This CDR3 comprises 13 residues. Trimming left V 3 bases short and J 1 base short, with 6 bases between. Germline CDR1 reads KGHSH; CDR2 reads LQKENI. The CDR3: CASSPSANTEAFF. The CDR3 region has the DNA TGTGCCAGCTCACCTTCAGCGAACACTGAAGCTTTCTTT. The whole variable domain, remainder taken from reference TRBV18 and TRBJ1-1, is NAGVMQNPRHLVRRRGQEARLRCSPMKGHSHVYWYRQLPEEGLKFMVYLQKENIIDESGMPKERFSAEFPKEGPSILRIQQVVRGDSAAYFCASSPSANTEAFFGQGTRLTVV.

This clonotype came up many times. V gene TRBV5-1 combines with J gene TRBJ2-7; TRBD1 agrees at 7 bases. The germline gives CDR1 SGHRS, CDR2 YFSETQ. The CDR3 is 15 amino acids. V lost 1 base and J lost 2; bases outside the gene matches: 6. CDR3 protein: CASSLLSGTAYEQYF. The CDR3, as DNA: TGCGCCAGCAGCTTGTTATCCGGGACAGCCTACGAGCAGTACTTC.

This clonotype was detected many times. For the CDR3, the DNA is TGCGCCAGCAGCCTGGGAGGGATTAGCAATCAGCCCCAGCATTTT. Residues: CASSLGGISNQPQHF. The chain uses TRBV5-1 and TRBJ1-5; no definite D call. The V gene lost 4 bases and the J gene lost 0 bases, with 11 bases spanning the gap. CDR3 length: 15 residues. CDR1 is SGHRS and CDR2 is YFSETQ in the germline V gene.

The sample holds many counts of this clonotype. V and J are TRBV20-1 and TRBJ2-2; D call uncertain. The CDR3 is made up of 14 amino acids. Deletions cut 1 base from V and 0 bases from J, with 6 bases between. Per germline, CDR1 DFQATT and CDR2 SNEGSKA (reference sequence). This CDR3 is CSARVGTNTGELFF. The CDR3 DNA reads TGCAGTGCTAGAGTCGGAACGAACACCGGGGAGCTGTTTTTT.

This clonotype has only a few counts. The CDR3 reads CSASDPLGGQDYNEQFF. The CDR3 DNA follows: TGCAGTGCTAGCGATCCCCTGGGCGGACAAGATTACAATGAGCAGTTCTTC. This chain links TRBV20-1 with TRBJ2-1; possible D gene TRBD1, 5 bases. This CDR3 comprises 17 residues. Trimming took 3 bases from V and 4 from J, leaving 22 bases between them. CDR1 is DFQATT and CDR2 is SNEGSKA in the germline V gene (reference sequence).

In its sample, this clonotype was seen a few times. The chain uses TRBV27 and TRBJ2-6; 7 positions match TRBD1. V lost 5 bases to trimming and J lost 1 base; unmatched junction nucleotides: 8. The CDR3 contains 17 residues. Germline CDR1 MNHEY, CDR2 SMNVEV (reference sequence). CDR3 nucleotides: TGTGCCAGCAGTCCATGGGGACAGATATCTGGGGCCAACGTCCTGACTTTC. Translating gives CASSPWGQISGANVLTF.

This clonotype occurred many times. The junction departs from the called germline gene at one end, perhaps through a read error. This chain links TRBV5-6 with TRBJ2-5; D not resolved. CDR1 SGHDT and CDR2 YYEEEE come from the germline V gene. This CDR3 has 11 residues. The DNA of the CDR3 is TGTGCCAGCAGCTTACCGCCGGTGGTTTCGTTC. Translated, it gives CASSLPPVVSF.

The table lists this clonotype with many counts. The chain employs TRBV7-9 and TRBJ2-1; no clear D gene. Looked up from germline, CDR1 is SEHNR and CDR2 is FQNEAQ (reference sequence). The CDR3 totals 16 residues. With 1 base removed from V and 9 bases from J, the gap between germline ends came to 19 bases. DNA for the CDR3: TGTGCCAGCAGCTTAGGAGTTGGTTCCCCCAGCAGTGAGCAGTTCTTC. Encoded protein: CASSLGVGSPSSEQFF.

The rearrangement uses TRBV5-4 and TRBJ2-4; D is possibly TRBD1 (7 bases). The CDR3 spans 16 residues. Germline V gene sequence: CDR1 SGHNT, CDR2 YYREEE (reference sequence). V lost 4 bases and J 4 bases, leaving 18 bases between the germline ends. The CDR3 spells CASSGEPGGGKNIQYF. CDR3 sequence (DNA): TGTGCCAGCAGCGGGGAACCAGGGGGAGGAAAAAACATTCAGTACTTC.

The sample holds a few counts of this clonotype. This rearrangement joins TRBV30 to TRBJ2-3; 9 nucleotides align to TRBD1. The length of the CDR3 is 15 residues. With V trimmed by 1 base and J by 2 bases, 4 bases remained unmatched. Looked up from germline, CDR1 is GTSNPN and CDR2 is SVGIG (reference sequence). CDR3 in DNA: TGTGCCTGGAGTGGTGGGGACAGGGTCACAGATACGCAGTATTTT. Its translation is CAWSGGDRVTDTQYF.

The CDR3 region is CSARDIAGQETQYF. CDR3 nucleotide sequence: TGCAGTGCTAGAGATATAGCGGGACAAGAGACCCAGTACTTC. The V call is TRBV20-1, the J call TRBJ2-5; 8 nucleotides match TRBD2. The V gene end was trimmed by 0 bases and the J gene end by 2 bases; junction bases not matched to a gene: 2. Germline V gives CDR1 DFQATT, CDR2 SNEGSKA (reference sequence). The CDR3 has 14 amino acids.

This clonotype appeared a few times. The chain is built from TRBV18 and TRBJ2-3; D gene ambiguous. Trimming took off 1 base at V and 6 bases at J, with 11 bases between the two ends. Germline lookup yields CDR1 KGHSH and CDR2 LQKENI. This CDR3 region has 14 residues. This CDR3 is CASSPLARRDTQYF. DNA for the CDR3: TGTGCCAGCTCACCACTAGCTCGGCGGGATACGCAGTATTTT.

This clonotype was observed many times. The rearrangement links TRBV4-1 to TRBJ2-2; possible D gene TRBD1, 6 bases. This CDR3 comprises 15 residues. CDR1 and CDR2 from the germline V gene are MGHRA and YSYEKL. Trimming stripped 5 bases from V and 6 bases from J, with 16 bases between. The CDR3 coding sequence is TGCGCCAGCAGCTATGGACCCCAGGGGCCCGGGGAGCTGTTTTTT. It specifies CASSYGPQGPGELFF.

This clonotype has ten or more counts. The chain uses TRBV11-2 and TRBJ1-2; TRBD1 might be the D (5 bases). This CDR3 has 15 residues. V lost 0 bases and J 2 bases, leaving 10 bases between the germline ends. CDR1 SGHAT and CDR2 FQNNGV come from the germline V gene. The CDR3 DNA sequence: TGTGCCAGCAGCTTAGACAACAGGCGGAACTATGGCTACACCTTC. This encodes CASSLDNRRNYGYTF.

The chain has TRBV5-4 and TRBJ2-3, with 13 bases fitting TRBD2. The germline gives CDR1 SGHNT, CDR2 YYREEE (reference sequence). The length of the CDR3 is 17 residues. J lost 2 bases, V lost 4 bases, and 7 bases had no gene match. The DNA of the CDR3 is TGTGCCAGCAGCCCGGGACTAGCGGGACTTAACACAGATACGCAGTATTTT. Translation: CASSPGLAGLNTDTQYF. The full variable domain, in which reference TRBV5-4 and TRBJ2-3 provide the parts outside the CDR3, is ETGVTQSPTHLIKTRGQQVTLRCSSQSGHNTVSWYQQALGQGPQFIFQYYREEENGRGNFPPRFSGLQFPNYSSELNVNALELDDSALYLCASSPGLAGLNTDTQYFGPGTRLTVL.

V is TRBV20-1 and J is TRBJ2-7; 8 bases fit TRBD2. The CDR3 runs to 12 residues. Germline loops: CDR1 DFQATT, CDR2 SNEGSKA (reference sequence). DNA of the CDR3: TGCGGCGGTAGCGGGACCTCCTACGAGCAGTACTTC. This gives the protein CGGSGTSYEQYF.

The CDR3 is CASSFFLAGGGPGELFF. The DNA for the CDR3 is TGTGCCAGCAGTTTCTTCTTGGCGGGAGGAGGTCCCGGGGAGCTGTTTTTT. J is TRBJ2-2 and V is TRBV27; TRBD2 matches at 8 bases. The CDR3 contains 17 residues. The J segment lost 6 bases and the V segment lost 3 bases, leaving 12 bases of the junction unmatched. The germline V gene has CDR1 MNHEY and CDR2 SMNVEV (reference sequence).

This clonotype was seen at least ten times. The CDR3 DNA reads as TGTGCCAGCAGTTCCGGGACAGGGATGAACACCGGGGAGCTGTTTTTT. This sequence encodes CASSSGTGMNTGELFF. The J gene is TRBJ2-2, the V gene TRBV6-5, with TRBD1 matching over 9 bases. Germline V gene lookup returns CDR1 MNHEY and CDR2 SVGAGI. This CDR3 is 16 amino acids long. V lost 4 bases to trimming and J lost 1 base; unmatched junction nucleotides: 4.

This clonotype was detected ten times or more. V is TRBV4-1 and J is TRBJ2-1, with D unclear. CDR3 length: 17 amino acids. CDR1 and CDR2 from the germline V gene are MGHRA and YSYEKL. V was pared by 0 bases and J by 3 bases, with 15 bases between. The CDR3 loop is CASSQDQKDAYYNEQFF. The DNA for the CDR3 is TGCGCCAGCAGCCAAGATCAAAAAGACGCTTACTACAATGAGCAGTTCTTC.

The rearrangement links TRBV15 to TRBJ2-7; 10 nucleotides agree with TRBD2. CDR1 is LNHNV, CDR2 YYDKDF, per germline (reference sequence). After removal of 4 bases from V and 3 bases from J, the junction contained 6 bases not matched to a gene. The CDR3 length is 15 residues. The CDR3, as DNA: TGTGCCACCAGCAAAGGACTAGCGGATATCTACGAGCAGTACTTC. Its protein is CATSKGLADIYEQYF. The whole variable domain, filled in from reference TRBV15 and TRBJ2-7, reads DAMVIQNPRYQVTQFGKPVTLSCSQTLNHNVMYWYQQKSSQAPKLLFHYYDKDFNNEADTPDNFQSRRPNTSFCFLDIRSPGLGDTAMYLCATSKGLADIYEQYFGPGTRLTVT.

This clonotype was found many times. The V and J genes are TRBV10-3 and TRBJ2-7, with D hard to call. In germline, CDR1 is ENHRY, CDR2 SYGVKD. Trimming cost V 3 bases and J 9 bases, with 9 bases left between them. The CDR3 has 11 residues. The chain's CDR3 is CAISDSTGQYF. The CDR3 DNA follows: TGTGCCATCAGTGACAGTACGGGGCAGTACTTC.